Below, 9 T cell receptor beta chains from the same sample are listed, as sequenced in a study of tumor-infiltrating lymphocytes in primary liver carcinoma. Germline DNA was extracted alongside blood RNA, which was obtained from unsorted whole blood. A primer in the constant region served to generate TCR beta cDNA from 450 to 600 ng of total RNA. Sequencing libraries for TCR beta derived from three nested multiplex PCR rounds that used slightly modified ARM-PCR. Researchers ran the first two PCR rounds for roughly 11 cycles each with TRBV1-TRBV30 forward primers and a C-beta reverse primer. TCRdb analysed the multiplex PCR reads with MiXCR anew, one entry per CDR3 protein. The sample records hundreds of thousands of distinct CDR3 sequences, 55% to 65% being singletons. The source material was peripheral blood. The receptors come from a man aged 35 to 55 with primary liver carcinoma and hepatitis B virus infection.

J is TRBJ2-7 and V is TRBV29-1; D unclear. The length of the CDR3 is 12 residues. Trimming took off 7 bases at V and 6 bases at J, with 16 bases between the two ends. CDR1 is SQVTM and CDR2 is ANQGSEA in the germline V gene. The CDR3 sequence is CSAWGGRSEQYF. Here the CDR3 DNA reads TGCAGCGCGTGGGGTGGGCGGTCCGAGCAGTACTTC.

This clonotype came up many times. In DNA form, the CDR3 reads TGCAGCGTACGGACTAGCGGGAGGGCCGGGGAGACCCAGTACTTC. Encoded protein: CSVRTSGRAGETQYF. This rearrangement joins TRBV29-1 to TRBJ2-5, with 15 bases lining up with TRBD2. The trim removed 6 bases at V and 5 bases at J, leaving 7 bases unmatched. Germline V gene lookup returns CDR1 SQVTM and CDR2 ANQGSEA. The CDR3 is made up of 15 amino acids.

In regard to this clonotype: Relative to the germline gene, one junction end is altered; a read error may explain this. The genes are TRBV29-1 and TRBJ2-1, with 8 bases identical to TRBD2. The germline CDR1 and CDR2 sequences are SQVTM and ANQGSEA. This CDR3 has 14 residues. This chain's CDR3 is CSGEGDPIYNEQFF. The CDR3 DNA is TGTAGCGGGGAGGGCGACCCCATCTACAATGAGCAGTTCTTC.

A note on this clonotype: A clone one base away is much larger, so this may be a read error. V and J are TRBV11-2 and TRBJ2-1; D is perhaps TRBD1 or TRBD2 (5 bases each). This CDR3 comprises 16 residues. V was pared by 2 bases and J by 12 bases, with 23 bases between. From germline, CDR1 is SGHAT and CDR2 FQNNGV. The CDR3 DNA is TGTGCCAGCAGCTTACCTGGGGCTAGAGGTCGGGGTGTGCAGTTCTTC. As protein: CASSLPGARGRGVQFF.

Note on this clonotype: A much bigger clone sits one base away, suggesting this may be a read error. The rearrangement joins TRBV6-1 to TRBJ2-3; D is possibly TRBD1 (6 bases). Trimming removed 3 bases from V and 1 base from J, with 17 bases in between. This CDR3 is built from 17 residues. Germline-derived CDR1 and CDR2 are MNHNS and SASEGT. In nucleotides, the CDR3 is TGTGCCAGCAGTGAGCCCCACAGGGTTCTGGGCACAGATACGCAGTATTTT. Its protein is CASSEPHRVLGTDTQYF.

The gene calls are TRBV7-9 and TRBJ1-1; no firm D call. CDR3 size: 14 residues. The germline V gene has CDR1 SEHNR and CDR2 FQNEAQ (reference sequence). V shed 1 base and J shed 3 bases, with 9 bases lying between them. DNA of the CDR3: TGTGCCAGCAGCTTAGTCTCCCGTGACACTGAAGCTTTCTTT. Translation: CASSLVSRDTEAFF. The full variable domain, completed using reference TRBV7-9 and TRBJ1-1, is DTGVSQNPRHKITKRGQNVTFRCDPISEHNRLYWYRQTLGQGPEFLTYFQNEAQLEKSRLLSDRFSAERPKGSFSTLEIQRTEQGDSAMYLCASSLVSRDTEAFFGQGTRLTVV.

A word on this clonotype: The junction does not match germline at one end; this may be a read error. This sequence joins TRBV11-2 and TRBJ2-5; no clear D. Germline CDR1 is SGHAT and CDR2 is FQNNGV. The length of the CDR3 is 11 residues. The CDR3 loop is CAGSLVQTQYF. The CDR3 nucleotides are TGTGCCGGCAGCTTAGTACAGACCCAGTACTTC.

Points on this clonotype: A much larger clone lies one base from this, so it may be a read error. This CDR3 reads CASGLSPGAAETQYF. In DNA, the CDR3 is TGCGCCAGCGGGCTGTCCCCCGGGGCCGCGGAGACCCAGTACTTC. The rearrangement links TRBV4-1 to TRBJ2-5; D assignment may be TRBD1 or TRBD2 (5 bases each). Germline loops: CDR1 MGHRA, CDR2 YSYEKL. The CDR3 sequence is 15 residues long. V lost 8 bases to trimming and J lost 5 bases, with 21 bases between them.

For this clonotype: A read error may be the cause here, since a much bigger clone is one base away. The chain recombines TRBV10-3 with TRBJ2-3; 9 positions match TRBD1. This CDR3 region has 15 residues. Germline CDR1 is ENHRY and CDR2 is SYGVKD. DNA of the CDR3: TGTGCCATCAGCGGACAGGGGCGTACCACAGGTACGCAGTATTTT. It encodes CAISGQGRTTGTQYF.